This T cell receptor beta chain appears in the sequencing data of a study of regulatory T cells in long-lasting Graves disease. Overall study: Persistence in Graves' disease required over 5 years of antithyroid drugs plus positive TSH receptor antibodies.

This clonotype showed up just a few times. The antigen remains unidentified. Relying on iRepertoire HTBI primers and Arm-PCR of CDR3 regions, the team built TCR beta libraries. TCRdb recomputed calls from the multiplex PCR reads with MiXCR, one row per CDR3 protein. Among about 290,000 distinct CDR3 sequences listed, around 20% were seen once. Time point defined: persistent/refractory GD, antithyroid drugs over 5 years with positive TRAb. PBMC-derived RNA was used for the TCR library. Diagnosing Graves' disease relied on the American Thyroid Association guidelines. Germline assignment: CDR1 SEHNR and CDR2 FQNEAQ (reference sequence). The CDR3 has 16 residues. V trimming: 2 bases; J trimming: 4 bases; junction bases outside the gene matches: 9. Study-level results: Investigators studied peripheral blood only, not thyroid tissue. Gene preferences differed: TRBV28, TRBJ1-2, TRBJ2-5 in persistent cases.

The rearrangement links TRBV7-9 to TRBJ2-7; 9 nucleotides align to TRBD2. The sequence was collected from a female donor with Graves disease. Sequenced material: peripheral blood mononuclear cells (PBMCs), taken when the disease was refractory, from a patient treated with antithyroid drugs. CDR3 nucleotides: TGTGCCAGCAGCTTACCTAGCGGGACGGGGGAGTACGAGCAGTACTTC. It is translated as CASSLPSGTGEYEQYF.